The 19 T cell receptor beta chains presented below share a single source sample, sequenced in a study of blood T cell repertoires in COVID-19. Data came from immunoSEQ multiplex PCR; TCRdb stores just in-frame clones and leaves some out. The sample includes approximately 230,000 clones, 85% to 90% of them seen just once. Material for sequencing was PBMCs or T cells enriched from blood (not recorded which). The receptors here all came from a man in his late teens or twenties who had recovered from COVID-19.

This sequence joins TRBV19 and TRBJ2-7; a weak D match, TRBD2 (5 bases). Germline CDR1 and CDR2: LNHDA and SQIVND (reference sequence). The CDR3 extends over 15 amino acids. The V and J ends lost 5 bases and 0 bases respectively, with 14 bases between them. CDR3: CASSLGASSSYEQYF. CDR3 in DNA: TGTGCCAGTAGTCTGGGAGCCTCGAGCTCCTACGAGCAGTACTTC.

Of note for this clone: The sample carries other DNA sequences with the same CDR3. The J gene is TRBJ1-4, the V gene TRBV3-1 (or the pseudogene TRBV3-2), with D maybe TRBD1 (6 bases). The germline V gene encodes CDR1 LGHDT and CDR2 YNNKEL (reference sequence). The CDR3 runs 14 residues. V shed 0 bases and J shed 7 bases, with 9 bases lying between them. For the CDR3, the DNA is TGTGCCAGCAGCCAAGAGGGCAGGGGTGAAAAACTGTTTTTT. Amino acids: CASSQEGRGEKLFF.

This chain joins TRBV11-2 and TRBJ2-2; 9 nucleotides agree with TRBD2. V was pared by 5 bases and J by 4 bases, with 14 bases of the junction left unmatched. There are 18 residues in the CDR3. Germline V lookup: CDR1 SGHAT, CDR2 FQNNGV. CDR3 amino acids: CASSPQTSGLAGTGELFF. The CDR3 coding sequence is TGTGCCAGCAGCCCCCAAACTAGCGGGCTCGCGGGCACCGGGGAGCTGTTTTTT. Variable domain in full (rest from reference TRBV11-2 and TRBJ2-2): EAGVAQSPRYKIIEKRQSVAFWCNPISGHATLYWYQQILGQGPKLLIQFQNNGVVDDSQLPKDRFSAERLKGVDSTLKIQPAKLEDSAVYLCASSPQTSGLAGTGELFFGEGSRLTVL.

The chain is built from TRBV2 and TRBJ1-1, with D possibly matching TRBD1 (6 bases). This CDR3 comprises 12 residues. In germline, CDR1 is SNHLY, CDR2 FYNNEI. Trimming took off 3 bases at V and 6 bases at J, with 8 bases between the two ends. The CDR3 nucleotides are TGTGCCAGCAGTGAGGGGGCCGCTGAAGCTTTCTTT. Translating gives CASSEGAAEAFF.

The chain has TRBV11-2 and TRBJ2-1; 11 positions match TRBD2. CDR1 and CDR2 from the germline V gene are SGHAT and FQNNGV. V dropped 0 bases and J dropped 9; count of bases not matched to a gene: 4. This CDR3 has 15 residues. CDR3 in DNA: TGTGCCAGCAGCTTAGATCTAGCGGGGGGCGTTGAGCAGTTCTTC. Translation: CASSLDLAGGVEQFF.

The rearrangement links TRBV3-1 (or the pseudogene TRBV3-2) to TRBJ1-1; D remains ambiguous. The CDR3 consists of 13 residues. Between the trimmed V and J ends, which lost 3 bases and 5 bases, there was a span of 10 bases. The V gene's germline CDR1 is LGHDT and CDR2 YNNKEL (reference sequence). The CDR3 region has the DNA TGTGCCAGCAGCCACGACGGGAGGACTGAAGCTTTCTTT. It specifies CASSHDGRTEAFF.

The rearrangement links TRBV24-1 to TRBJ1-1; TRBD1 aligns across 9 bases. CDR1 is KGHDR, CDR2 SFDVKD, per germline. The CDR3 has 15 amino acids. With V trimmed by 4 bases and J by 4 bases, 6 bases remained unmatched. The CDR3 region is CATSDGTGRTTEAFF. The CDR3 nucleotides read TGTGCCACCAGTGACGGGACAGGGCGGACCACTGAAGCTTTCTTT.

This chain uses TRBV11-3 with TRBJ1-5; 7 bases are a match to TRBD1. Losses at the gene ends were 5 bases for V and 4 bases for J; bases not matched to a gene: 2. CDR3 length: 13 amino acids. CDR1 and CDR2 (germline): SGHNT, YENEEA. CDR3 nucleotides: TGTGCCAGCAGCCTGGGACAGAATCAGCCCCAGCATTTT. This codes for CASSLGQNQPQHF.

This clone was counted only a few times. The rearrangement links TRBV30 to TRBJ1-3, with 7 bases that match TRBD1. The CDR3 totals 14 residues. CDR1 and CDR2 (germline): GTSNPN, SVGIG (reference sequence). V lost 0 bases and J lost 4; bases outside the gene matches: 3. Here the CDR3 DNA reads TGTGCCTGGAGTGTAGGGACAGCAGGAAACACCATATATTTT. It yields the protein CAWSVGTAGNTIYF.

The V gene is TRBV12-5, the J gene TRBJ1-1; 7 bases line up with TRBD1. Germline V gene sequence: CDR1 LGHNT, CDR2 FRNRAP. V trimming: 3 bases; J trimming: 3 bases; junction bases outside the gene matches: 13. There are 17 residues in the CDR3. CDR3 in DNA: TGTGCTAGTGGTTTTTTCGTGACAGGGTTGAAAGACACTGAAGCTTTCTTT. This codes for CASGFFVTGLKDTEAFF.

The chain carries TRBV10-3 and TRBJ1-1; D is perhaps TRBD1 (5 bases). The germline gives CDR1 ENHRY, CDR2 SYGVKD. V was trimmed by 9 bases and J by 3 bases, leaving 17 bases between them. The CDR3 length is 14 residues. The CDR3 nucleotides read TGTGCCATTCGGGGCTTAGGGAGGGACACTGAAGCTTTCTTT. Its protein is CAIRGLGRDTEAFF.

There are a few counts of this clone. The CDR3 DNA follows: TGTGCCAGCACACAGGGGATGTACCAAGAGACCCAGTACTTC. It yields the protein CASTQGMYQETQYF. The chain couples TRBV28 to TRBJ2-5; 7 bases map to TRBD1. This CDR3 has 14 amino acids. CDR1 and CDR2 from the germline V gene are MDHEN and SYDVKM. J was trimmed by 0 bases and V by 7 bases; bases with no gene match: 5.

As DNA, the CDR3 is TGCGCCAGCAGTGAGGTGGGGACAGAATACGAGCAGTACTTC. Translation: CASSEVGTEYEQYF. This chain joins TRBV10-2 and TRBJ2-7; 7 bases align to TRBD1. The germline V gene encodes CDR1 WSHSY and CDR2 SAAADI. The CDR3 extends over 14 amino acids. Unmatched junction bases numbered 5, after V lost 2 bases and J lost 4 bases.

The chain has TRBV6-5 and TRBJ2-1; D not certain. CDR1 is MNHEY, CDR2 SVGAGI, per germline. V was trimmed by 8 bases and J by 7 bases, leaving 12 bases between them. This CDR3 spans 12 amino acids. In DNA form, the CDR3 reads TGTGCCAGCCGTAGCTGGGTTAATGAGCAGTTCTTC. Protein product: CASRSWVNEQFF.

The chain links TRBV5-6 to TRBJ1-5, with TRBD1 identical over 8 bases. The V segment lost 3 bases and the J segment 3 bases; nucleotides outside the gene matches: 14. CDR3 length: 18 residues. Germline V gene lookup returns CDR1 SGHDT and CDR2 YYEEEE. The DNA of the CDR3 is TGTGCCAGCAGCTCTGCCACTCAGGGGGCATTGTACAATCAGCCCCAGCATTTT. Its translation: CASSSATQGALYNQPQHF.

The sample holds many counts of this clone. The chain is built from TRBV6-5 and TRBJ2-7, with 7 bases matching TRBD1. Germline V lookup: CDR1 MNHEY, CDR2 SVGAGI. V shed 8 bases, J shed 4 bases, and the junction held 5 bases outside the gene matches. The CDR3 contains 12 residues. CDR3 sequence reads: CASQGVRYEQYF. The CDR3 DNA is TGTGCCAGCCAGGGGGTAAGATACGAGCAGTACTTC.

The V and J genes are TRBV7-2 and TRBJ2-2, with D unresolved. Trimming removed 2 bases at V and 2 bases at J, with 9 bases between. This CDR3 spans 15 amino acids. Germline V gives CDR1 SGHTA, CDR2 FQGNSA. CDR3 in DNA: TGTGCCAGCAGCTTAACGAGAATTAACACCGGGGAGCTGTTTTTT. Protein sequence: CASSLTRINTGELFF.

V usage is TRBV7-9 and J usage is TRBJ2-1, with a tentative D call TRBD1 (6 bases). The V end was cut by 2 bases, the J end by 0 bases, with 20 bases between. The germline V gene has CDR1 SEHNR and CDR2 FQNEAQ (reference sequence). The CDR3 consists of 19 residues. The CDR3 protein is CASSLLFRTELSSYNEQFF. The CDR3 DNA follows: TGTGCCAGCAGCTTACTGTTTAGGACAGAATTGAGCTCCTACAATGAGCAGTTCTTC.

This rearrangement joins TRBV4-1 to TRBJ2-2, with D perhaps TRBD2 (6 bases). V lost 3 bases and J lost 0, with 23 bases in between. The germline V gene has CDR1 MGHRA and CDR2 YSYEKL. The length of the CDR3 is 20 residues. Written as DNA, the CDR3 is TGCGCCAGCAGCCAGGGTCAGGTAGGCGCGGGGATCGCGAACACCGGGGAGCTGTTTTTT. It is translated as CASSQGQVGAGIANTGELFF.